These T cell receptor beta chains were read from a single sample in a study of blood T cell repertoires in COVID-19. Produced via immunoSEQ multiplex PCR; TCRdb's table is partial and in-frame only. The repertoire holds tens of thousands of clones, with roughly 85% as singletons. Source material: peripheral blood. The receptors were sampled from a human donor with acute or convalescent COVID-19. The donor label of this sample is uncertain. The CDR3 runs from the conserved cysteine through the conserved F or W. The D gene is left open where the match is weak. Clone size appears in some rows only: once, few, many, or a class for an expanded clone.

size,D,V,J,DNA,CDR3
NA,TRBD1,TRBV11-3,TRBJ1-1,TGTGCCAGCTCGACAGGGGAGTCGGCTTTCTTT,CASSTGESAFF
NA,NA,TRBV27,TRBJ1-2,TGTGCCACAAAACCCCACGACAGTTCTAAGGGTTACACCTTC,CATKPHDSSKGYTF
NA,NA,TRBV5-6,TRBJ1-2,TGTGCCAGCACGACCACCGGGGATAACTATGGCTACACCTTC,CASTTTGDNYGYTF
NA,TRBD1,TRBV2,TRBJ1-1,TGTGCCAGCAGCCAACAGGGGGCTCCGGCTGGGGCTTTCTTT,CASSQQGAPAGAFF
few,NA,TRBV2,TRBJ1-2,TGTGCCAGCACCTCGACTGCAAACTATGGCTACACCTTC,CASTSTANYGYTF
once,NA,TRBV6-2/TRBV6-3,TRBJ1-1,TGTGCCAGCAGTTACTCAGACAGAAACACTGAAGCTTTCTTT,CASSYSDRNTEAFF
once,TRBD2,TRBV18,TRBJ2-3,TGTGCCAGCTCACCACCGGGACTAGGTGATACGCAGTATTTT,CASSPPGLGDTQYF
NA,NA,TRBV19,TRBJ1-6,TGTGCCTCAACTGGGGGGACCCCAAATTCACCCCTCCACTTT,CASTGGTPNSPLHF
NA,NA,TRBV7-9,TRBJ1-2,TGTGCCAGCAGCCTAGGACAGTCCGATGGCTACACCTTC,CASSLGQSDGYTF
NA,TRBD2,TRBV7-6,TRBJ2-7,TGTGCCAGCAGCTTCGGGGCGGGGGGACAGCAGTACTTC,CASSFGAGGQQYF
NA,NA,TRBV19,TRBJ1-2,TGTGCCAGTAGTGTAGACCTAAAATATACCTATGGCTACACCTTC,CASSVDLKYTYGYTF
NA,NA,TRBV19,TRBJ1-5,TGTGCCAGTAGTCCTCTTGCCGGACAGCATTATAGCAATCAGCCCCAGCATTTT,CASSPLAGQHYSNQPQHF
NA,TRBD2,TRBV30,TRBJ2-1,TGTGCCTGGAGTGTAGGTAGCGGGGGGCCAGGTTTCCATGAGCAGTTCTTC,CAWSVGSGGPGFHEQFF
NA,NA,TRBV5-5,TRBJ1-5,TGTGCCAGCAGCTGGCAGTTAGGGCGGGATAGCAATCAGCCCCAGCATTTT,CASSWQLGRDSNQPQHF
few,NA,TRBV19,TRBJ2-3,TGTGCCAGTAGTATGATCGGCAGGGCGAACACAGATACGCAGTATTTT,CASSMIGRANTDTQYF
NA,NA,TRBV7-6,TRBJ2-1,TGTGCCAGCAGCTCATTCCGGGGGGTCCTTAACCCGGGGGCGGATGAGCAGTTCTTC,CASSSFRGVLNPGADEQFF
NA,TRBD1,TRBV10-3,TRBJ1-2,TGTGCCATCAGGGACAGGGGGGAAGGTGGCTACACCTTC,CAIRDRGEGGYTF
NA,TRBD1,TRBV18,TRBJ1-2,TGTGCCAGCTCACCAAGTACTGCCGGGACAGGGGCTGGCTACACCTTC,CASSPSTAGTGAGYTF
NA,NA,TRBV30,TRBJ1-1,TGTGCCTGGCTCACGGGGTACGCGGGAATGAACACTGAAGCTTTCTTT,CAWLTGYAGMNTEAFF
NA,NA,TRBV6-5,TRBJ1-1,TGTGCCAGCAGGGACGGGACACTATATAACACTGAAGCTTTCTTT,CASRDGTLYNTEAFF
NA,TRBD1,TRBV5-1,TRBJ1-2,TGCGCCAGCAGACCCGGACAGGAGAGGGATGGCTACACCTTC,CASRPGQERDGYTF
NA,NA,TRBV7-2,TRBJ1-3,TGTGCCAGCAGCTTATGGACTTCTGGAAACACCATATATTTT,CASSLWTSGNTIYF
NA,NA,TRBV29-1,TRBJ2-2,TGCAGCGTTGGAGACTCAGCCGGGGAGCTGTTTTTT,CSVGDSAGELFF
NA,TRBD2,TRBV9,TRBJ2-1,TGTGCCAGCAGCGTAGCCCCGGGGGGTGAGCAGTTCTTC,CASSVAPGGEQFF
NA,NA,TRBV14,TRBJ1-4,TGTGCCAGCAGCCAAGACCAGGTTAATGAAAAACTGTTTTTT,CASSQDQVNEKLFF
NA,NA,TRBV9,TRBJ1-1,TGTGCCAGCAGCGTAGTAGATTGGGTCGGTTTTGGGCAGGGGAGCGCTGAAGCTTTCTTT,CASSVVDWVGFGQGSAEAFF
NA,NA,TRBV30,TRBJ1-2,TGTGCCTGGAGGAGGAGGGTTCTCTATGGCTACACCTTC,CAWRRRVLYGYTF
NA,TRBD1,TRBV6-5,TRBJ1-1,TGTGCCAGCCCCCCCGGGGACAGGGGGCGCATAGCTTTCTTT,CASPPGDRGRIAFF
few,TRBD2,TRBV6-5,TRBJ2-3,TGTGCCAGCAGTTACGGGCGGGAGGGCCAAGATACGCAGTATTTT,CASSYGREGQDTQYF
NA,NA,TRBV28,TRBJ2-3,TGTGCCAGCAGTCGAAGAGATGTCATCGATACGCAGTATTTT,CASSRRDVIDTQYF
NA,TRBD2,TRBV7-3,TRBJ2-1,TGTGCCAGCAGCTCCGGGCGGGAGTATGAGCAGTTCTTC,CASSSGREYEQFF
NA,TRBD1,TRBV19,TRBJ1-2,TGTGCCAGTAGTAAGAGTGGACAGGCCGTCTATGGCTACACCTTC,CASSKSGQAVYGYTF
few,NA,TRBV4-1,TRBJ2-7,TGCGCCAGCAGCCCCGGGACTCCCCCCTACGAGCAGTACTTC,CASSPGTPPYEQYF
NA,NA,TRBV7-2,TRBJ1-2,TGTGCCAGCAGCTTAGCACAGAACTATGGCTACACCTTC,CASSLAQNYGYTF
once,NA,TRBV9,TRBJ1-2,TGTGCCAGCAGCGTAGCGGGAGAGGTCGCCTATGGCTACACCTTC,CASSVAGEVAYGYTF
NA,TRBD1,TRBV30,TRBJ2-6,TGTGCCTGGGCGACAGGGGACAACTCTGGGGCCAACGTCCTGACTTTC,CAWATGDNSGANVLTF
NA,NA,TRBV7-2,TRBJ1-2,TGTGCCAGCAGCCCCTCAGGGCCCTATGGCTACACCTTC,CASSPSGPYGYTF
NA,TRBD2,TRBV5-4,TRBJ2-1,TGTGCCAGCAGCTTGGGCGGGAGGGACAATGAGCAGTTCTTC,CASSLGGRDNEQFF
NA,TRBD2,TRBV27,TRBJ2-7,TGTGCCAGCAGGAAAAGGGGACTAGCGGGTGACGAGCAGTACTTC,CASRKRGLAGDEQYF
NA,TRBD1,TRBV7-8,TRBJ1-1,TGTGCCAGCAGCTGGACAGGGGGAGTGGACACTGAAGCTTTCTTT,CASSWTGGVDTEAFF
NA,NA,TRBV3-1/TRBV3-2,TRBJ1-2,TGTGCCAGCAGTAGAACAGGAGACGCTTATAACTATGGCTACACCTTC,CASSRTGDAYNYGYTF
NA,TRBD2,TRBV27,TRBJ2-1,TGTGCCAGCAGTTTAGCAATGGGACTAGCGGGAGAAGGTGAGCAGTTCTTC,CASSLAMGLAGEGEQFF
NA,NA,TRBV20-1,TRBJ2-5,TGCAGTGCTAGTATCCAGGGCTGGGAGACCCAGTACTTC,CSASIQGWETQYF
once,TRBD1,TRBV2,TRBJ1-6,TGTGCCAGTTTTAGAGGGACAGCAATCAATTCACCCCTCCACTTT,CASFRGTAINSPLHF
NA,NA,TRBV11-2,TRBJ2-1,TGTGCCAGCAGCTTAGCAGTCTATGAGCAGTTCTTC,CASSLAVYEQFF
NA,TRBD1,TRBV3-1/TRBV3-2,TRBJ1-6,TGTGCCAGCAGCCAATCGGACAGGACAAATTCACCCCTCCACTTT,CASSQSDRTNSPLHF
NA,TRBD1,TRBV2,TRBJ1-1,TGTGCCAGCAGTGACCGGGACAGGGGGAGCACTGAAGCTTTCTTT,CASSDRDRGSTEAFF